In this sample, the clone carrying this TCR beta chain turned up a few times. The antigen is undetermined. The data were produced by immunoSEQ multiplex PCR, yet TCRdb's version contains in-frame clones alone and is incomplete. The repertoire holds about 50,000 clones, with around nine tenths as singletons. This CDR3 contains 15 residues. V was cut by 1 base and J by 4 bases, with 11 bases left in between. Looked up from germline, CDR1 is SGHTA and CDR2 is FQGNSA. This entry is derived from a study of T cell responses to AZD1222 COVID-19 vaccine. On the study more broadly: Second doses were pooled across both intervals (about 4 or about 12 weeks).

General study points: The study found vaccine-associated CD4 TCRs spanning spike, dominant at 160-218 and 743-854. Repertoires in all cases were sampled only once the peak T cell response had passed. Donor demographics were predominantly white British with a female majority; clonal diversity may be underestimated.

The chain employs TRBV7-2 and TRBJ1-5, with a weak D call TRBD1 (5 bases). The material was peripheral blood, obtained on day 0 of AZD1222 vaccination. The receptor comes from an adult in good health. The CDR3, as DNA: TGTGCCAGCAGCTTAGGTGTACAGGTTAATCAGCCCCAGCATTTT. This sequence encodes CASSLGVQVNQPQHF.